Listed here are 11 T cell receptor beta chains from one sample, sequenced in a study of metastatic and nonmetastatic thyroid tumors. Thyroid surgery was performed in patients who had received no treatment beforehand. TCRdb re-processed the PCR reads through MiXCR. The sample has fewer than 6,500 clones; around 30% are singletons. Sequencing was done on a sample of tumor tissue. The receptor set was obtained from a female donor with papillary thyroid cancer or a benign thyroid nodule (not recorded which). Some clones in this sample may be carry-over from other donors' samples.

This clone was picked up a small number of times. The junction shows a germline mismatch at one end, possibly a read error. The gene calls are TRBV4-1 and TRBJ1-6; D uncertain. Germline CDR1 is MGHRA and CDR2 is YSYEKL. The length of the CDR3 is 12 residues. CDR3 loop: CASSPSNAPLHF. CDR3 coding DNA: TGCGCCAGCAGCCCGAGTAATGCACCCCTCCACTTT.

This clone is medium-sized within its sample. The CDR3 region is CASSTGGDTQYF. The CDR3 DNA follows: TGTGCCAGCAGTACCGGCGGAGATACGCAGTATTTT. J is TRBJ2-3 and V is TRBV6-2 or TRBV6-3; D is unclear. CDR1 is MNHEY, CDR2 SVGEGT, per germline. Trimming took off 5 bases at V and 5 bases at J, with 8 bases between the two ends. The CDR3 has 12 residues.

To note about this clone: A read error may produce the germline difference seen at one junction end. The chain uses TRBV6-5 and TRBJ2-2; a weak D match, TRBD2 (6 bases). Per the germline V gene, CDR1 is MNHEY and CDR2 is SVGAGI. CDR3 length: 17 amino acids. CDR3 in DNA: TGTGCCAGAAGTTACTCGTTGCGGCTAGCGAACACCGGGGAGCTGATTTTT. Protein sequence: CARSYSLRLANTGELIF.

This chain links TRBV20-1 with TRBJ2-7, with 7 bases matching TRBD1. The CDR3 is made up of 15 amino acids. V was pared by 5 bases and J by 0 bases, with 10 bases of the junction left unmatched. Germline V gene data show CDR1 as DFQATT and CDR2 as SNEGSKA (reference sequence). CDR3 coding DNA: TGCAGTGCTGACGGACAGGCCCTGGCCTCCTACGAGCAGTACTTC. The encoded protein is CSADGQALASYEQYF.

This clone qualifies as medium-sized (0.01 to 0.1%). The chain couples TRBV5-1 to TRBJ2-7; no definite D call. The CDR3 sequence is 13 residues long. Trimming stripped 5 bases from V and 5 bases from J, with 14 bases between. The germline CDR1 and CDR2 sequences are SGHRS and YFSETQ. The CDR3 bases are TGCGCCAGCAGTAGCCCCTCCGTGGACGAGCAGTACTTC. Translated: CASSSPSVDEQYF. The full variable domain, in which reference TRBV5-1 and TRBJ2-7 provide the parts outside the CDR3, is KAGVTQTPRYLIKTRGQQVTLSCSPISGHRSVSWYQQTPGQGLQFLFEYFSETQRNKGNFPGRFSGRQFSNSRSEMNVSTLELGDSALYLCASSSPSVDEQYFGPGTRLTVT.

This clone has only one observation. The rearrangement links TRBV25-1 to TRBJ1-6; D remains unclear. The CDR3 loop spans 16 amino acids. The V and J ends lost 0 bases and 2 bases respectively, with 8 bases between them. Germline CDR1 is MGHDK and CDR2 is SYGVNS. CDR3 DNA sequence: TGTGCCAGCAGTGAATATGTTGGAACCTATAATTCACCCCTCCACTTT. Translation gives CASSEYVGTYNSPLHF.

This clone showed up just a few times. The chain links TRBV6-5 to TRBJ2-7, with D perhaps matching TRBD2 (5 bases). The CDR3 consists of 13 residues. Germline loops: CDR1 MNHEY, CDR2 SVGAGI. The V end was cut by 2 bases, the J end by 1 base, with 6 bases between. The CDR3 nucleotides read TGTGCCAGCAGTTACGGCGGGTCCTACGAGCAGTACTTC. Translating it yields CASSYGGSYEQYF.

This clone has ten or more counts. A much larger clone sits a single nucleotide away, making a read error possible. The rearrangement uses TRBV6-1 and TRBJ2-7; 7 bases map to TRBD1. This CDR3 contains 17 residues. The germline V gene encodes CDR1 MNHNS and CDR2 SASEGT. CDR3 nucleotide sequence: TGTGCCAGCAGTGAAGACAAGCTGAGACAGGGATCCTACGAGCAGTGCTTC. Protein sequence: CASSEDKLRQGSYEQCF.

This clone is categorized as medium-sized. CDR3 nucleotides: TGTGCCATCAGTGAGGTAGCGGGAGGTTCCTACGAGCAGTACTTC. The encoded protein is CAISEVAGGSYEQYF. V and J are TRBV10-3 and TRBJ2-7; 10 bases line up with TRBD2. The length of the CDR3 is 15 residues. The J segment lost 1 base and the V segment lost 2 bases, leaving 2 bases of the junction unmatched. Germline CDR1 and CDR2: ENHRY and SYGVKD.

V is TRBV5-1 and J is TRBJ1-4; D not resolved. CDR1 and CDR2 (germline): SGHRS, YFSETQ. The CDR3 has 16 residues. V lost 4 bases to trimming and J lost 5 bases, with 18 bases between them. The CDR3 here is CASSPYDGRLNEKLFF. For the CDR3, the DNA is TGCGCCAGCAGCCCATACGATGGACGTCTGAATGAAAAACTGTTTTTT.

This clone was seen more than once but under ten times. This chain connects TRBV20-1 to TRBJ2-7; a weak D match, TRBD1 (6 bases). Germline lookup yields CDR1 DFQATT and CDR2 SNEGSKA (reference sequence). The CDR3 contains 13 residues. The ends were cut back, 4 bases at V and 0 bases at J, with 10 bases in the middle. The CDR3 DNA reads as TGCAGTGCTAAAGACAGGTACTCCTACGAGCAGTACTTC. Amino acids: CSAKDRYSYEQYF.